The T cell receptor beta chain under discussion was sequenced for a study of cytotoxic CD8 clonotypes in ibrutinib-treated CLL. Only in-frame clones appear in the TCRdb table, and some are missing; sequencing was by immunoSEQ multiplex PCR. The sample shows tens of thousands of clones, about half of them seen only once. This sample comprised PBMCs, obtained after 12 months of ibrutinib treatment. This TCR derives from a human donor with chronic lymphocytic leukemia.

This CDR3 reads CASSEQGGRETQYF. DNA for the CDR3: TGTGCCAGCAGTGAACAGGGGGGGAGAGAGACCCAGTACTTC. The chain is built from TRBV25-1 and TRBJ2-5; tentatively, D is TRBD1 or TRBD2 (7 bases each). Germline V gives CDR1 MGHDK, CDR2 SYGVNS. V gave up 2 bases and J gave up 4 bases, with 11 bases separating them. The CDR3 consists of 14 residues.